This passage covers 13 T cell receptor beta chains from one sample sequenced in a study of cytomegalovirus exposure and HLA in healthy donors. Libraries were prepared by immunoSEQ multiplex PCR; TCRdb keeps only in-frame clonotypes and omits some of them. This table has 95,000 to 150,000 clones, 80% to 90% appearing once. Sequencing was performed on PBMCs. These receptors came from a woman under 30 in good health and CMV-seronegative.

This sequence joins TRBV19 and TRBJ2-3; 10 positions match TRBD1. Trimming took 5 bases from V and 7 from J; bases not matched to a gene: 9. This CDR3 has 15 residues. Looked up from germline, CDR1 is LNHDA and CDR2 is SQIVND (reference sequence). CDR3 sequence reads: CASSVLTGGDNTQYF. For the CDR3, the DNA is TGTGCCAGTAGTGTCCTGACAGGGGGCGATAATACGCAGTATTTT.

The rearrangement joins TRBV5-6 to TRBJ1-6, with a tentative D call TRBD1 (6 bases). The CDR3 consists of 16 residues. V dropped 2 bases and J dropped 7 bases, with 16 bases sitting between them. Germline CDR1 is SGHDT and CDR2 is YYEEEE. The CDR3 protein is CASSFPRGQSNSPLHF. DNA of the CDR3: TGTGCCAGCAGCTTCCCAAGAGGACAGTCAAATTCACCCCTCCACTTT.

The CDR3 nucleotides are TGTGCCAGCAGTGGGGGGGGGTTTCGGGAAAAACTGTTTTTT. It translates to CASSGGGFREKLFF. This rearrangement joins TRBV6-1 to TRBJ1-4; D perhaps matches TRBD1 (5 bases). The CDR3 covers 14 residues. Between the trimmed V and J ends, which lost 4 bases and 8 bases, there was a span of 14 bases. Per the germline V gene, CDR1 is MNHNS and CDR2 is SASEGT.

The chain uses TRBV4-1 and TRBJ1-1; D unclear. The germline V gene has CDR1 MGHRA and CDR2 YSYEKL. CDR3 length equals 17 residues. V shed 3 bases and J shed 3 bases, with 20 bases lying between them. Here the CDR3 DNA reads TGCGCCAGCAGCCATACGGTCGGGGTTGGGGATGACACTGAAGCTTTCTTT. Translated, it gives CASSHTVGVGDDTEAFF.

The gene calls are TRBV27 and TRBJ2-7; D gene unclear. The CDR3 extends over 14 amino acids. The V gene's germline CDR1 is MNHEY and CDR2 SMNVEV (reference sequence). The V and J ends lost 5 bases and 0 bases respectively, with 11 bases between them. CDR3 in DNA: TGTGCCAGCAGTCCCTACCGCACCTCCTACGAGCAGTACTTC. Its protein product is CASSPYRTSYEQYF.

V and J are TRBV27 and TRBJ1-2, with D hard to call. This CDR3 is built from 15 residues. The V gene's germline CDR1 is MNHEY and CDR2 SMNVEV (reference sequence). The V gene lost 0 bases and the J gene lost 5 bases, with 13 bases spanning the gap. The CDR3 DNA reads as TGTGCCAGCAGTTTATCTGGCAGAGGCAGATATGGCTACACCTTC. Protein product: CASSLSGRGRYGYTF.

This clone is a singleton in its sample. The rearrangement links TRBV7-9 to TRBJ1-4, with D perhaps matching TRBD1 (5 bases). This CDR3 has 15 amino acids. V lost 4 bases, J lost 2 bases, and 11 bases lay in between. CDR1 and CDR2 (germline): SEHNR, FQNEAQ (reference sequence). The chain's CDR3 is CASSSFKGTNEKLFF. CDR3 nucleotides: TGTGCCAGCAGCTCCTTCAAGGGGACTAATGAAAAACTGTTTTTT.

CDR3 in DNA: TGCGCCAGCAGAACAACTAGCGGGGTTTACGAGCAGTACTTC. This gives the protein CASRTTSGVYEQYF. The chain is built from TRBV5-1 and TRBJ2-7; 10 bases map to TRBD2. Per the germline V gene, CDR1 is SGHRS and CDR2 is YFSETQ. J was trimmed by 4 bases and V by 5 bases; bases with no gene match: 6. The CDR3 loop spans 14 amino acids. The full variable domain, completed using reference TRBV5-1 and TRBJ2-7, is KAGVTQTPRYLIKTRGQQVTLSCSPISGHRSVSWYQQTPGQGLQFLFEYFSETQRNKGNFPGRFSGRQFSNSRSEMNVSTLELGDSALYLCASRTTSGVYEQYFGPGTRLTVT.

The chain is built from TRBV6-4 and TRBJ2-7; 8 bases are a match to TRBD1. The germline gives CDR1 MRHNA, CDR2 SNTAGT. The CDR3 totals 13 residues. V dropped 9 bases and J dropped 3; count of bases not matched to a gene: 7. The CDR3, as DNA: TGTGCCAGGGCGACAGGGGACATCTACGAGCAGTACTTC. As protein: CARATGDIYEQYF.

CDR3 loop: CASSATGTRIYNEQFF. The CDR3 DNA reads TGTGCCAGCAGCGCCACCGGGACTAGGATCTACAATGAGCAGTTCTTC. The V and J genes are TRBV5-8 and TRBJ2-1, with 8 bases aligning to TRBD2. This CDR3 has 16 residues. The V segment lost 4 bases and the J segment 3 bases; nucleotides outside the gene matches: 9. Germline assignment: CDR1 SGHTS and CDR2 YDEGEE.

This clone was picked up one time. This rearrangement joins TRBV2 to TRBJ1-2, with D tentatively TRBD1 (6 bases). The V and J ends lost 4 bases and 2 bases respectively, with 23 bases between them. The germline CDR1 and CDR2 sequences are SNHLY and FYNNEI. This CDR3 region has 18 residues. The CDR3 region has the DNA TGTGCCAGCAGTGCCAAACGGGTCCCGGGACAAACAAACTATGGCTACACCTTC. This translates into CASSAKRVPGQTNYGYTF.

This clone is a singleton in its sample. This chain joins TRBV7-8 and TRBJ1-6, with TRBD1 as a possible D gene (6 bases). Germline V CDR1 and CDR2: SGHVS, FQNEAQ. The V gene lost 1 base and the J gene lost 4 bases, with 17 bases spanning the gap. The CDR3 extends over 18 amino acids. The CDR3 region is CASSLEGGIAAYNSPLHF. The DNA of the CDR3 is TGTGCCAGCAGCTTAGAAGGGGGAATAGCCGCATATAATTCACCCCTCCACTTT.

The rearrangement joins TRBV2 to TRBJ1-1, with D tentatively TRBD1 (6 bases). The CDR3 has 14 amino acids. The germline V gene has CDR1 SNHLY and CDR2 FYNNEI. Trimming pared 7 bases from V and 1 base from J, leaving 13 bases between. This chain's CDR3 is CASMTDRSNTEAFF. As DNA, the CDR3 is TGTGCCAGCATGACCGACAGGTCGAACACTGAAGCTTTCTTT.